This T cell receptor beta chain was recovered during a study of T cell responses to AZD1222 COVID-19 vaccine. Turning to the study itself: Second-dose timings of about 4 or about 12 weeks were pooled. Points from the study as a whole: Vaccination with two AZD1222 doses was followed by a rise in Spike-specific TCR breadth and depth. Scientists sampled the repertoires only once the peak T cell response had passed. White British ancestry dominated among donors, who included more females, and clonal diversity was possibly underestimated.

TCRdb's copy holds only in-frame clones and misses some; the assay was immunoSEQ multiplex PCR. The table lists about 140,000 clones, around 90% of them singletons. Germline CDR1 MDHEN, CDR2 SYDVKM. V was pared by 5 bases and J by 7 bases, with 8 bases of the junction left unmatched. The CDR3 totals 15 residues. Remarks on this clone: Its antigen is unknown.

The material was peripheral blood, obtained on day 0 of AZD1222 vaccination. The chain joins TRBV28 to TRBJ2-1; 10 bases line up with TRBD2. This sequence originates from an adult in good health. The CDR3 DNA is TGTGCCAGCAGTGCTCGACTAGCGGGCAGAAATGAGCAGTTCTTC. Translation: CASSARLAGRNEQFF.